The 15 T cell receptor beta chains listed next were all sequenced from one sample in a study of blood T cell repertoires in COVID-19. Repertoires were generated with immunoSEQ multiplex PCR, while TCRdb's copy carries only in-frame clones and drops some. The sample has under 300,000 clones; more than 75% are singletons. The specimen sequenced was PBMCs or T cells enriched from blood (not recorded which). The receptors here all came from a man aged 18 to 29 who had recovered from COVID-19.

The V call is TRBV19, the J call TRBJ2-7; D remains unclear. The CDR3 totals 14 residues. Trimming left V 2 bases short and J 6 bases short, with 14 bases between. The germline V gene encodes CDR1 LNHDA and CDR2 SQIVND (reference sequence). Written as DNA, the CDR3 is TGTGCCAGTAGTATAAACGTGAAAGCTCTCGAGCAGTACTTC. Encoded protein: CASSINVKALEQYF. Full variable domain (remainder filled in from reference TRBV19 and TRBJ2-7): DGGITQSPKYLFRKEGQNVTLSCEQNLNHDAMYWYRQDPGQGLRLIYYSQIVNDFQKGDIAEGYSVSREKKESFPLTVTSAQKNPTAFYLCASSINVKALEQYFGPGTRLTVT.

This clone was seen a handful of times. The CDR3 DNA reads TGTGCCAGCAGCTTAGATACAGGGGTATACGGAAACACCATATATTTT. Protein: CASSLDTGVYGNTIYF. The V and J genes are TRBV7-9 and TRBJ1-3; 7 nucleotides line up with TRBD1. The germline V gene has CDR1 SEHNR and CDR2 FQNEAQ (reference sequence). V gave up 1 base and J gave up 4 bases; unmatched junction bases: 7. CDR3 size: 16 residues.

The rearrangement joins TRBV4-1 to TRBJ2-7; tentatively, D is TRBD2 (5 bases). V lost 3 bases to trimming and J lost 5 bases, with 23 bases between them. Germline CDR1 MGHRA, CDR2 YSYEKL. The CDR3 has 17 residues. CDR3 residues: CASSHQTNPGTPHEQYF. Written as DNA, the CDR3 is TGCGCCAGCAGCCATCAAACAAACCCGGGAACACCCCACGAGCAGTACTTC.

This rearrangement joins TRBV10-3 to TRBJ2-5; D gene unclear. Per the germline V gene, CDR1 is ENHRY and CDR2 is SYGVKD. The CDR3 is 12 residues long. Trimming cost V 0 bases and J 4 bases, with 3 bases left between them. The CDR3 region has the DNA TGTGCCATCAGTGAGTCTCGAGAGACCCAGTACTTC. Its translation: CAISESRETQYF.

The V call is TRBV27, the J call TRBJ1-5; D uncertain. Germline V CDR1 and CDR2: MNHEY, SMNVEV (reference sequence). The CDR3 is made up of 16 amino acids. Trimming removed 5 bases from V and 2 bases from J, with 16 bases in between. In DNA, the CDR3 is TGTGCCAGCAGTAAAGAGGGAGTACATGGCAATCAGCCCCAGCATTTT. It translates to CASSKEGVHGNQPQHF.

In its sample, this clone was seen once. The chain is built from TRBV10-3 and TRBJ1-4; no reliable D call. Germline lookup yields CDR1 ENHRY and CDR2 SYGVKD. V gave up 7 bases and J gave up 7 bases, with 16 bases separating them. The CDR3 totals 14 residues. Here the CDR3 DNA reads TGTGCCATCACCCCGGGAAGCCTAGGTGAAAAACTGTTTTTT. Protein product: CAITPGSLGEKLFF.

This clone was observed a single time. The CDR3 DNA reads TGTGCCAGCAGTGATCCACGACAGGGTTCGGAACAGCCCCAGCATTTT. Translated: CASSDPRQGSEQPQHF. This chain uses TRBV6-1 with TRBJ1-5, with 7 positions matching TRBD1. The germline V gene encodes CDR1 MNHNS and CDR2 SASEGT. The CDR3 length is 16 residues. V shed 3 bases and J 7 bases; nucleotides not matched to a gene: 12.

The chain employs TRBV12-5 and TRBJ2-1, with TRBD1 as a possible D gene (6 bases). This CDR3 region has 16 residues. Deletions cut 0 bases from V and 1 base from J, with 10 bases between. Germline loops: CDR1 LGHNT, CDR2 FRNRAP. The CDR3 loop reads CASGLVQGTSYNEQFF. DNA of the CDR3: TGTGCTAGTGGTTTGGTTCAGGGGACGTCCTACAATGAGCAGTTCTTC.

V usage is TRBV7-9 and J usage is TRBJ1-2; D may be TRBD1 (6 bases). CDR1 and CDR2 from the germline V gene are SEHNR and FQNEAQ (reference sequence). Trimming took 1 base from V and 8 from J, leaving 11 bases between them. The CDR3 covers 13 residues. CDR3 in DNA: TGTGCCAGCAGCTTAGTGGCAGGGGCGGGCTACACCTTC. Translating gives CASSLVAGAGYTF.

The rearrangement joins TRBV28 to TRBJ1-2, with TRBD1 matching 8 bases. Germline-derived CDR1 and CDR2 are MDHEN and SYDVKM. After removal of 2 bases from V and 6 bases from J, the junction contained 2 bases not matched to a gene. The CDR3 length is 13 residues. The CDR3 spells CASSLHRGNGYTF. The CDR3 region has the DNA TGTGCCAGCAGTTTACACAGGGGGAATGGCTACACCTTC.

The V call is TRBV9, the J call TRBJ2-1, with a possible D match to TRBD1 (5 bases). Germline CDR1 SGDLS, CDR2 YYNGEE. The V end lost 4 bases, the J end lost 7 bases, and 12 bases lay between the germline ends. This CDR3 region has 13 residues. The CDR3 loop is CASSPRRGNEQFF. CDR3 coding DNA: TGTGCCAGCAGCCCGAGAAGGGGTAATGAGCAGTTCTTC.

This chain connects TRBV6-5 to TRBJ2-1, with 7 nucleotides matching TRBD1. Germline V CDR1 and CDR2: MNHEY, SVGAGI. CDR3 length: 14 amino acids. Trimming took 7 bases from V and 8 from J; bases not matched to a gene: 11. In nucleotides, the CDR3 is TGTGCCAGCATGATGACAGGGCTCCCCGATGAGCAGTTCTTC. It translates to CASMMTGLPDEQFF.

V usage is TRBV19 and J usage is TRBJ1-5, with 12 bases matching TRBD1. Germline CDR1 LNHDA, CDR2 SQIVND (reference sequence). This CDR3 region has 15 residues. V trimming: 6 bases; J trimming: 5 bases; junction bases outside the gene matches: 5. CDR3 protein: CASSPGTGGDQPQHF. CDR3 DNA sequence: TGTGCCAGTAGCCCCGGGACAGGGGGCGATCAGCCCCAGCATTTT.

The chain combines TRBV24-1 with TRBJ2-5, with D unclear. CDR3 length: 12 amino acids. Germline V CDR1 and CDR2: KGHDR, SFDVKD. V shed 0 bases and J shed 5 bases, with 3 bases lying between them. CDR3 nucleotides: TGTGCCACCAGTGATTTGGGCGAGACCCAGTACTTC. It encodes CATSDLGETQYF.

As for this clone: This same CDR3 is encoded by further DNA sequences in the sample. The CDR3 nucleotides read TGCGCCAGCAGCTTGGGGAGCTCCTACGAGCAGTACTTC. Residues: CASSLGSSYEQYF. This rearrangement joins TRBV5-1 to TRBJ2-7; no clear D. Germline values: CDR1 SGHRS, CDR2 YFSETQ. This CDR3 is built from 13 residues. Between the trimmed V and J ends, which lost 0 bases and 0 bases, there was a span of 4 bases.